Listed here are 8 T cell receptor beta chains from one sample, sequenced in a study of T cell responses to AZD1222 COVID-19 vaccine. Sequencing used immunoSEQ multiplex PCR; TCRdb keeps in-frame clones, though not all of them. The table includes about 70,000 clones, 87% detected once. This specimen was peripheral blood, taken 28 days after the second AZD1222 dose. These receptors came from an adult who received the AZD1222 COVID-19 vaccine.

This clone was picked up one time. The J gene is TRBJ2-1, the V gene TRBV6-2 or TRBV6-3; 8 positions agree with TRBD2. Germline trimming cut 5 bases from V and 0 bases from J; bases unmatched to any gene: 3. Germline-derived CDR1 and CDR2 are MNHEY and SVGEGT. The CDR3 runs 15 residues. In DNA, the CDR3 is TGTGCCAGCAGTGGAAGCGGGGGCTCCTACAATGAGCAGTTCTTC. Translating gives CASSGSGGSYNEQFF.

The chain joins TRBV7-6 to TRBJ2-2; D perhaps matches TRBD1 (6 bases). CDR1 is SGHVS and CDR2 is FNYEAQ in the germline V gene. V was pared by 1 base and J by 0 bases, with 18 bases between. CDR3 length equals 19 residues. CDR3 bases: TGTGCCAGCAGCTTAGTCGTAAGGGGGAGAGCCTCGAACACCGGGGAGCTGTTTTTT. Its protein is CASSLVVRGRASNTGELFF.

This clone came up once. The CDR3 sequence is CASSETSGTGRSEQFF. CDR3 DNA sequence: TGTGCCAGCAGTGAAACCTCCGGGACAGGGAGGAGTGAGCAGTTCTTC. This chain uses TRBV6-1 with TRBJ2-1; 9 bases are shared with TRBD1. Germline V gene data show CDR1 as MNHNS and CDR2 as SASEGT. The V segment lost 2 bases and the J segment 9 bases; nucleotides outside the gene matches: 11. The length of the CDR3 is 16 residues.

This clone showed up just a few times. In the same sample, other DNA sequences code for this CDR3. V is TRBV30 and J is TRBJ1-1; D gene unclear. In germline, CDR1 is GTSNPN, CDR2 SVGIG (reference sequence). Between the trimmed V and J ends, which lost 0 bases and 5 bases, there was a span of 4 bases. The CDR3 contains 11 residues. The CDR3 reads CAWSVQTEAFF. CDR3 coding DNA: TGTGCCTGGAGTGTACAAACTGAAGCTTTCTTT.

CDR3: CASSISRGGTEAFF. CDR3 DNA: TGTGCCAGTAGTATCTCCCGGGGTGGTACTGAAGCTTTCTTT. The rearrangement links TRBV19 to TRBJ1-1; D gene ambiguous. V shed 3 bases and J shed 5 bases, with 13 bases lying between them. Germline lookup yields CDR1 LNHDA and CDR2 SQIVND (reference sequence). The CDR3 consists of 14 residues.

The CDR3 sequence is CASNKEANPQGYTF. In DNA form, the CDR3 reads TGTGCCAGCAATAAGGAAGCCAACCCGCAGGGCTACACCTTC. The chain employs TRBV2 and TRBJ1-2; D ambiguous. V was clipped by 7 bases and J by 8 bases, with 20 bases between them. The CDR3 contains 14 residues. From germline, CDR1 is SNHLY and CDR2 FYNNEI.

The rearrangement joins TRBV29-1 to TRBJ1-6, with a tentative D call TRBD1 (6 bases). This CDR3 comprises 13 residues. V lost 4 bases and J 7 bases, leaving 11 bases between the germline ends. Germline-derived CDR1 and CDR2 are SQVTM and ANQGSEA. The DNA for the CDR3 is TGCAGCGTTGGAAACAGGGAAAATTCACCCCTCCACTTT. It is translated as CSVGNRENSPLHF.

The chain employs TRBV5-1 and TRBJ2-7, with TRBD2 matching over 14 bases. With V trimmed by 4 bases and J by 3 bases, 9 bases remained unmatched. Germline loops: CDR1 SGHRS, CDR2 YFSETQ. The CDR3 has 17 amino acids. DNA of the CDR3: TGCGCCAGCAGCCGCCTTCCCGGGACTAGCGGGAGCTACGAGCAGTACTTC. It yields the protein CASSRLPGTSGSYEQYF. The full variable domain, completed using reference TRBV5-1 and TRBJ2-7, is KAGVTQTPRYLIKTRGQQVTLSCSPISGHRSVSWYQQTPGQGLQFLFEYFSETQRNKGNFPGRFSGRQFSNSRSEMNVSTLELGDSALYLCASSRLPGTSGSYEQYFGPGTRLTVT.